The clone carrying this T cell receptor beta chain has more than one count but fewer than ten. Its target is unknown. The sample originates from a study of T-cell memory formation after mild COVID-19. General study points: Pre-infection memory contained some responding clones, which suggested that cross-reactive memory had joined.

5'RACE with constant-segment primers built TCRalpha and TCRbeta cDNA libraries with UMIs. TCRdb re-called the 5' RACE reads with MiXCR, one entry per CDR3 protein. The table lists around 310,000 distinct CDR3 sequences, roughly an eighth of them singletons, with roughly 23% in the top ten. The sequenced sample was PBMCs or a T cell subset sorted from them (not recorded which). This clonotype originated in a man aged 18 to 30 who had mild COVID-19 (a few samples of this study predate the infection). Cell type and time point are not known.

CDR3 nucleotides: TGTGCCAGCAGCCAAGCCCCAGCGGGCACTAGCACAGATACGCAGTATTTT. Translation gives CASSQAPAGTSTDTQYF. The chain couples TRBV4-2 to TRBJ2-3; perhaps TRBD2 as D (6 bases). Germline V gives CDR1 LGHNA, CDR2 YNFKEQ. V was clipped by 1 base and J by 0 bases, with 14 bases between them. This CDR3 is built from 17 residues.